The TCR beta chain described here comes from a study of long-term antiretroviral therapy in people with HIV. The immunoSEQ assay was v3.0, run at survey level. Some clones are missing from TCRdb's copy, which holds only in-frame ones; the method was immunoSEQ multiplex PCR. Of 15,000 to 20,000 clones listed, over 70% were seen once; the top ten hold about 10%. Each HIV participant was treated in the United States. Prior to DNA extraction, the samples held roughly 0.85-11 million cryopreserved PBMC. V trimming: 4 bases; J trimming: 5 bases; junction bases outside the gene matches: 9. The CDR3 covers 16 residues. The germline gives CDR1 MNHNY, CDR2 SVGAGI (reference sequence).

This rearrangement joins TRBV6-6 to TRBJ1-1; TRBD1 matches 11 bases. The sequence was obtained from a woman in her thirties or forties with HIV. Here the sequenced sample was unsorted PBMCs, taken 2.3 years after starting antiretroviral therapy. CDR3 residues: CASSSHLGQGATEAFF. CDR3 in DNA: TGTGCCAGCAGTTCCCATCTTGGACAGGGGGCAACTGAAGCTTTCTTT.